This TCR beta chain was identified in a study of CD8+ T cells in alopecia areata. Study-level findings and limits: During tofacitinib treatment, many expanded lesional clones remained in scalp and blood. Scalp samples also yield sequences from resident alphabeta T cells of normal skin. TCRs were shared less clearly across patients than in mice, possibly for HLA-related reasons.

RNA extraction and reverse transcription yielded cDNA as sequencing template. Clones were sequenced by immunoSEQ multiplex PCR, and TCRdb holds only the in-frame ones, with some missing. This table holds about 270,000 clones, around three fifths found once. Specified treatment: oral pan-JAK inhibitor, 5-10 mg twice daily. Details on this clone: Antigen unknown.

V lost 4 bases to trimming and J lost 5 bases; unmatched junction nucleotides: 7. The CDR3 has 15 amino acids. Germline CDR1 reads SGHRS; CDR2 reads YFSETQ. This receptor was identified in a human donor with alopecia areata. This chain connects TRBV5-1 to TRBJ2-5, with TRBD1 identical over 11 bases. This material consisted of CD4+ T cells sorted from blood, taken around week 54, from a patient treated with tofacitinib. CDR3 amino acids: CASSPGQGALETQYF. The CDR3 region has the DNA TGCGCCAGCAGCCCTGGACAGGGGGCGTTGGAGACCCAGTACTTC. The whole variable domain, filled in from reference TRBV5-1 and TRBJ2-5, reads KAGVTQTPRYLIKTRGQQVTLSCSPISGHRSVSWYQQTPGQGLQFLFEYFSETQRNKGNFPGRFSGRQFSNSRSEMNVSTLELGDSALYLCASSPGQGALETQYFGPGTRLLVL.